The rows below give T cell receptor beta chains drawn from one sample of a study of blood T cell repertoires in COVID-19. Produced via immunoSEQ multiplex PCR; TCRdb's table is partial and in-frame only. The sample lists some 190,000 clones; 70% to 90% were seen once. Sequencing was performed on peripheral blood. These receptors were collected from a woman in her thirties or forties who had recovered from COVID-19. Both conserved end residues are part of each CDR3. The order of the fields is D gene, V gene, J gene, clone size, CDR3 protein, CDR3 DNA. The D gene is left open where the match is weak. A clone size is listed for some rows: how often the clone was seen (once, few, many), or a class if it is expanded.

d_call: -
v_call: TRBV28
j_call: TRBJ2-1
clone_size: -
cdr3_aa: CASGGNNEQFF
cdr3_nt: TGTGCCAGCGGCGGGAACAATGAGCAGTTCTTC

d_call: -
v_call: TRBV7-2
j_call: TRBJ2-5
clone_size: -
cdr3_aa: CASSFYSMGRETQYF
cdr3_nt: TGTGCCAGCAGCTTCTACTCCATGGGGCGAGAGACCCAGTACTTC

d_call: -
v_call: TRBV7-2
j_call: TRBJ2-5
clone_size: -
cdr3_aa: CASSSYRAVGETQYF
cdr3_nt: TGTGCCAGCAGCTCTTACAGGGCTGTGGGGGAGACCCAGTACTTC

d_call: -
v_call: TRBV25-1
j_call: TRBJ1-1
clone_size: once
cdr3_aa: CASSEEGPTTEAFF
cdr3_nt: TGTGCCAGCAGTGAGGAGGGTCCCACCACTGAAGCTTTCTTT

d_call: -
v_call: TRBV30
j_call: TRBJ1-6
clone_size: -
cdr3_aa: CAWQPHPGGSSPLHF
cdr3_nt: TGTGCCTGGCAACCTCATCCGGGGGGCAGTTCACCCCTCCACTTT

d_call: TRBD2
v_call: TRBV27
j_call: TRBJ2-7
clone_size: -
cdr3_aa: CASSSRTSGSREQYF
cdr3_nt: TGTGCCAGCAGTTCTCGGACTAGCGGGAGCCGGGAGCAGTACTTC

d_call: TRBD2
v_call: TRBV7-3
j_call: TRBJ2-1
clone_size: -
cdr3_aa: CASSLTSGSGANEQFF
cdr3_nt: TGTGCCAGCAGCTTAACTAGCGGGAGTGGTGCGAATGAGCAGTTCTTC

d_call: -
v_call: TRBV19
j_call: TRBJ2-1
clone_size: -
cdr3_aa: CASSIDHGVTSYNEQFF
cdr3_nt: TGTGCCAGTAGTATAGATCACGGTGTTACCTCCTACAATGAGCAGTTCTTC

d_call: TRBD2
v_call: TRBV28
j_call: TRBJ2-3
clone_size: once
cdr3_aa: CASSQTGLAGAVDTQYF
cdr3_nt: TGTGCCAGCAGTCAAACCGGACTAGCGGGAGCGGTAGATACGCAGTATTTT

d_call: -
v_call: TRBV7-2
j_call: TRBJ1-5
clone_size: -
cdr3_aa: CASSTRHSNQPQHF
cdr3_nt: TGTGCCAGCAGCACTAGGCATAGCAATCAGCCCCAGCATTTT

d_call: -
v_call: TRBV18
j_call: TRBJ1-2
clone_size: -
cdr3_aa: CASSLEDYGYTF
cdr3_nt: TGTGCCAGCTCACTAGAAGACTATGGCTACACCTTC

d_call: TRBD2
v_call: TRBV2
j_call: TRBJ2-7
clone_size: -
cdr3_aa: CASNPGGAITYEQYF
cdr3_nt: TGTGCCAGCAACCCCGGGGGGGCAATCACCTACGAGCAGTACTTC

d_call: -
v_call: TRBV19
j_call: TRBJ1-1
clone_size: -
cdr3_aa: CASRKLDTTNTEAFF
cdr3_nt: TGTGCCAGTAGAAAACTTGACACAACGAACACTGAAGCTTTCTTT

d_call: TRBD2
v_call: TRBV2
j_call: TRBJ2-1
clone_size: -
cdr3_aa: CASSAGTSGTPYNEQFF
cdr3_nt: TGTGCCAGCAGTGCGGGGACTAGCGGGACTCCATACAATGAGCAGTTCTTC

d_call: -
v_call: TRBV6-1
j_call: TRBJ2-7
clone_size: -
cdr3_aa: CASSEPAGQTYEQYF
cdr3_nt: TGTGCCAGCAGTGAACCGGCCGGACAAACCTACGAGCAGTACTTC

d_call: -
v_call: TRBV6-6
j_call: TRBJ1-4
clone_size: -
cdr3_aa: CASSYRGRNEKLFF
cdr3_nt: TGTGCCAGCAGTTACAGGGGTAGGAATGAAAAACTGTTTTTT